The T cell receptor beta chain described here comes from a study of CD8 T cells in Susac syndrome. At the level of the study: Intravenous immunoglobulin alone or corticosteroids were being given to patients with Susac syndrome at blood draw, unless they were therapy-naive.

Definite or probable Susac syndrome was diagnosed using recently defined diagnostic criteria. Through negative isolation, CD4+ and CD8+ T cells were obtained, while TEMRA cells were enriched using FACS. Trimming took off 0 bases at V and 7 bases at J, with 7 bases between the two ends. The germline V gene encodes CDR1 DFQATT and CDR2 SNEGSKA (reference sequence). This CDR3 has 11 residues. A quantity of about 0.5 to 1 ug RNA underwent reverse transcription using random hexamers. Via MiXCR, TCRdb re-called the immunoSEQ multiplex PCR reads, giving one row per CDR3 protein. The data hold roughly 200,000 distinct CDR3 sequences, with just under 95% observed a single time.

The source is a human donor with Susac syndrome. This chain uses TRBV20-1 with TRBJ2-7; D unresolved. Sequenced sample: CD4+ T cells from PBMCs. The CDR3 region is CSARDYPEQYF. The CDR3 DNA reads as TGCAGTGCTAGAGATTACCCAGAGCAGTACTTC.